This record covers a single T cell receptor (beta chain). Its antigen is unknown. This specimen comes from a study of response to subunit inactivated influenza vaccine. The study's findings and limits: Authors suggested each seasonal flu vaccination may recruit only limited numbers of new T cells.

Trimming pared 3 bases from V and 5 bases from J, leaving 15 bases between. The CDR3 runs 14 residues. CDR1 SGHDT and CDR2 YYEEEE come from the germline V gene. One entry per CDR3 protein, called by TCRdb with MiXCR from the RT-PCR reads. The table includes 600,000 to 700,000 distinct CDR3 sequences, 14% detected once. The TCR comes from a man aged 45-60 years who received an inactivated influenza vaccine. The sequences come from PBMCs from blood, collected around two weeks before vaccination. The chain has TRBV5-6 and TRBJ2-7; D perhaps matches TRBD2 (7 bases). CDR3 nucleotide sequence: TGTGCCAGCAGCTCTACCGGGGGGCGTAACGAGCAGTACTTC. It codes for CASSSTGGRNEQYF.